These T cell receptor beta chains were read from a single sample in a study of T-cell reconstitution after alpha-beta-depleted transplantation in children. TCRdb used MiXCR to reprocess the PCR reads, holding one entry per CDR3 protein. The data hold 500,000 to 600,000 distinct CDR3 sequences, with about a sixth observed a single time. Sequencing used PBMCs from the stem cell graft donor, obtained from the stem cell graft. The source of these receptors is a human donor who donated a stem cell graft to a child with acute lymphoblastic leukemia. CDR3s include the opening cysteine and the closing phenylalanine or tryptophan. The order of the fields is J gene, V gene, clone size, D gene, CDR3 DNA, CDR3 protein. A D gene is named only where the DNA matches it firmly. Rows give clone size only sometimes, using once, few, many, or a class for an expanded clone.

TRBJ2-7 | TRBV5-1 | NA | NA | TGCGCCAGCAGCTTGGTTGTGGGCTCCTACGAGCAGTACTTC | CASSLVVGSYEQYF
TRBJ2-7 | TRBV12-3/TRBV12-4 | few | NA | TGTGCCAGCAGTTCCGGCGGGACGTACCTCTACGAGCAGTACTTC | CASSSGGTYLYEQYF
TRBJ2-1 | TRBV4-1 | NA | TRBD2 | TGCGCCAGCAGCCAAGATTCGGTACTAGCGGGAGGAGGGAATGAGCAGTTCTTC | CASSQDSVLAGGGNEQFF
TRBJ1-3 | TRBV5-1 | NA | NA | TGCGCCAGCAGCCCCGGGGGACCGCTCTCTGGAAACACCATATATTTT | CASSPGGPLSGNTIYF
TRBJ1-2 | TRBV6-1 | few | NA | TGTGCCAGCAGTAAAAATCCTTACTATGGCTACACCTTC | CASSKNPYYGYTF
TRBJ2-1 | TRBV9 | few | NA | TGTGCCAGCAGCGTAGTGGCTAGCGCAAACAATGAGCAGTTCTTC | CASSVVASANNEQFF
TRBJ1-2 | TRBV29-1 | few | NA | TGCAGCGTTGAAGTGAACACAGGGACTCTTTTTAACTATGGCTACACCTTC | CSVEVNTGTLFNYGYTF
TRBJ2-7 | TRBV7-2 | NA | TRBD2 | TGTGCCAGCAGCCCAGGGTCTAGCGGGAGCCTCTCGGGGGAGCAGTACTTC | CASSPGSSGSLSGEQYF
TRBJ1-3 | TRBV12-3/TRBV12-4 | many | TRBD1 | TGTGCCAGCAGTCCAGGGGGCGGGTCTGGAAACACCATATATTTT | CASSPGGGSGNTIYF
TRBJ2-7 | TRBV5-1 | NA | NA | TGCGCCAGCAGCTTCAACGAGGCCTACGAGCAGTACTTC | CASSFNEAYEQYF
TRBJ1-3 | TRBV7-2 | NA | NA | TGTGCCGGCAGCTACCGCGGGACGGCAAGCTCTGGAAACACCATATATTTT | CAGSYRGTASSGNTIYF
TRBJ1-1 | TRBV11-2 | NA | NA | TGTGCCAGCAAAAGGGAACCGGGGGACACTGAAGCTTTCTTT | CASKREPGDTEAFF
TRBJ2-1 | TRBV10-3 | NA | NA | TGTGCCATCAGTAGGCGCGGGACTGTACTTAATGAGCAGTTCTTC | CAISRRGTVLNEQFF
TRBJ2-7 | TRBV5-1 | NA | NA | TGCGCCAGCAGCTTCGACGGAGCCTACGAGCAGTACTTC | CASSFDGAYEQYF
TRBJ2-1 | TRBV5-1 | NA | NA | TGCGCCAGCAGCTTGACGGAGGGCGCCGGCCCAGCCTACAATGAGCAGTTCTTC | CASSLTEGAGPAYNEQFF
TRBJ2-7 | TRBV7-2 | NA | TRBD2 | TGTGCCAGCAGTTTCCCCAGGTCGGGGGGTTACGAGCAGTACTTC | CASSFPRSGGYEQYF
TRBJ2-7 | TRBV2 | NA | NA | TGTGCCAGCATTTTACCTCCCGGGGGCAGCGTCTACGAGCAGTACTTC | CASILPPGGSVYEQYF
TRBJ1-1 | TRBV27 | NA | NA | TGTGCCACCCTAGGGGGCACTGAAGCTTTCTTT | CATLGGTEAFF
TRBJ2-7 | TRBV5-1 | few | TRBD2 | TGCGCCAGCAGCTCCGGACTAGCGATCCGCCTATACGAGCAGTACTTC | CASSSGLAIRLYEQYF
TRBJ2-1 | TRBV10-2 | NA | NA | TGCGCCAGCAGTGAGCCTTTAGGGGGCAATGAGCAGTTCTTC | CASSEPLGGNEQFF
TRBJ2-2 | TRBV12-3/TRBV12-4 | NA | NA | TGTGCCAGCAGGTCGGGACTGGCCACCGGGGAGCTGTTTTTT | CASRSGLATGELFF
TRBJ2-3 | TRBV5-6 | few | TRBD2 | TGTGCCAGCAGCACCTCTAGCGGGAGGGCGCGGGACGTTCCGCAGTATTTT | CASSTSSGRARDVPQYF
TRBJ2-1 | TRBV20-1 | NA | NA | TGCAGTGCTAGAATAGTGGGCTACTCCTACAATGAGCAGTTCTTC | CSARIVGYSYNEQFF
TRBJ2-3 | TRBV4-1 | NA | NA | TGCGCCAGCAGCCAGCTAGGAAACCGGGACCCATACACAGATACGCAGTATTTT | CASSQLGNRDPYTDTQYF
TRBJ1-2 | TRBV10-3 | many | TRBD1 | TGTGCCATCAGTGAAGAGACAGGGACTTGGGACTATGGCTACACCTTC | CAISEETGTWDYGYTF
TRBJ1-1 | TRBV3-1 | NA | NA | TGTGCCACCAGCCAAGATGATATAACAGTCACGAACACTGAAGCTTTCTTT | CATSQDDITVTNTEAFF
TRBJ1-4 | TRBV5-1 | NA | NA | TGCGCCAGCAGCGGAGACAGTAATGAAAAACTTTTTTTT | CASSGDSNEKLFF
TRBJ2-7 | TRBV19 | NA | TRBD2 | TGTGCCAGCAGGTCTCTAGCGGGAGGCTACGAGCAGTACTTC | CASRSLAGGYEQYF
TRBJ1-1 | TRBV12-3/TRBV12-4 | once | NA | TGTGCCAGCAGTTTAATCTACGATCTTGAAGCTTTCTTT | CASSLIYDLEAFF
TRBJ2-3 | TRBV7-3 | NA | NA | TGTGCCAGCAGCTTCGGTGCGGGTAGCGGAACCACAGATACGCAGTATTTT | CASSFGAGSGTTDTQYF
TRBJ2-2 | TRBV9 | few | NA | TGTGCCAGCAGCGTAGAGGAAAGGGTGTATGTCGGGGAGCTGTTTTTT | CASSVEERVYVGELFF
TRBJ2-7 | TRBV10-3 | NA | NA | TGTGCCATCAGGGCCATGGACTACGAGCAGTACTTC | CAIRAMDYEQYF
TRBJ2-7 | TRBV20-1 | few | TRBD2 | TGCAGTGCGCTGGGACTAGCGGGAGTATTCCACGGAATATACGAGCAGTACTTC | CSALGLAGVFHGIYEQYF